Below, 30 T cell receptor beta chains from the same sample are listed, as sequenced in a study of T cell changes during pregnancy in multiple sclerosis. Profiled with immunoSEQ multiplex PCR; TCRdb holds only in-frame clones, not every one. The table lists 36,000 or so clones, around nine tenths of them singletons, with 11% in the top ten. Here the sequenced sample was CD8+ T cells from peripheral blood mononuclear cells, taken in the third trimester of pregnancy. These receptors were taken from a female donor with multiple sclerosis, enrolled in a pregnancy study.

The chain joins TRBV11-2 to TRBJ1-2; 7 bases are a match to TRBD1. Germline lookup yields CDR1 SGHAT and CDR2 FQNNGV. This CDR3 has 18 residues. Trimming removed 5 bases from V and 0 bases from J; junction bases left unmatched: 15. The CDR3 nucleotides read TGTGCCAGCAGCCAGACAGGGTCAGATCCCAAAACTAACTATGGCTACACCTTC. This sequence encodes CASSQTGSDPKTNYGYTF.

The chain couples TRBV10-1 to TRBJ2-7, with 8 bases matching TRBD2. CDR3 length: 19 residues. V shed 6 bases and J 4 bases; nucleotides not matched to a gene: 23. The germline V gene encodes CDR1 WNHNN and CDR2 SYGVQD (reference sequence). CDR3 coding DNA: TGCGCCAGCAGCGGTCTCGGTCGGGACTCGAGTAGCGGGACGTACGAGCAGTACTTC. Amino acid sequence: CASSGLGRDSSSGTYEQYF.

This sequence joins TRBV4-2 and TRBJ2-2; perhaps TRBD1 as D (5 bases). Germline CDR1 is LGHNA and CDR2 is YNFKEQ. The CDR3 consists of 17 residues. V was pared by 4 bases and J by 0 bases, with 15 bases between. The CDR3 DNA sequence: TGTGCCAGCAGCCCGCCCGGCAGGGTTTCGAACACCGGGGAGCTGTTTTTT. Its protein is CASSPPGRVSNTGELFF.

The J gene is TRBJ1-5, the V gene TRBV4-1; TRBD1 agrees at 9 bases. V gave up 5 bases and J gave up 2 bases; unmatched junction bases: 13. The CDR3 length is 18 residues. Germline lookup yields CDR1 MGHRA and CDR2 YSYEKL. For the CDR3, the DNA is TGCGCCAGCAGCGAGGAACAGGGGGCTGGGGTAGGCAATCAGCCCCAGCATTTT. It encodes CASSEEQGAGVGNQPQHF.

J is TRBJ2-7 and V is TRBV29-1, with 9 bases that match TRBD2. Unmatched junction bases numbered 2, after V lost 4 bases and J lost 7 bases. The CDR3 runs to 11 residues. CDR1 and CDR2 (germline): SQVTM, ANQGSEA. The CDR3 region is CSVGAGGEQYF. Here the CDR3 DNA reads TGCAGCGTTGGGGCGGGGGGGGAGCAGTACTTC.

The V call is TRBV15, the J call TRBJ2-5; D is unresolved. The CDR3 loop spans 12 amino acids. The V gene lost 1 base and the J gene lost 9 bases, with 9 bases spanning the gap. Per the germline V gene, CDR1 is LNHNV and CDR2 is YYDKDF (reference sequence). The CDR3 loop reads CATSRGSVAQYF. In nucleotides, the CDR3 is TGTGCCACCAGCAGAGGCTCGGTCGCCCAGTACTTC.

This chain uses TRBV29-1 with TRBJ2-4; D perhaps matches TRBD2 (5 bases). Trimming shortened V by 4 bases and J by 8 bases, and 12 bases separated the two germline ends. The CDR3 has 12 residues. CDR1 is SQVTM, CDR2 ANQGSEA, per germline. The CDR3 loop reads CSVGRGNDIQYF. The DNA of the CDR3 is TGCAGCGTTGGCAGAGGGAATGACATTCAGTACTTC.

The chain has TRBV5-1 and TRBJ2-1; the match to TRBD2 covers 9 bases. The V gene end was trimmed by 3 bases and the J gene end by 4 bases; junction bases not matched to a gene: 5. Germline CDR1 is SGHRS and CDR2 is YFSETQ. The CDR3 is made up of 15 amino acids. The chain's CDR3 is CASSSKAGGYNEQFF. CDR3 nucleotides: TGCGCCAGCAGCTCCAAAGCGGGAGGATACAATGAGCAGTTCTTC.

The chain employs TRBV19 and TRBJ2-2; TRBD1 matches 9 bases. The J segment lost 6 bases and the V segment lost 4 bases, leaving 12 bases of the junction unmatched. CDR3 length: 17 amino acids. Germline CDR1 is LNHDA and CDR2 is SQIVND (reference sequence). In nucleotides, the CDR3 is TGTGCCAGTAGTAGGGGTCCGGGACAGGGTATTCCCGGGGAGCTGTTTTTT. Amino acid sequence: CASSRGPGQGIPGELFF. Full variable domain (outside the CDR3, taken from reference TRBV19 and TRBJ2-2): DGGITQSPKYLFRKEGQNVTLSCEQNLNHDAMYWYRQDPGQGLRLIYYSQIVNDFQKGDIAEGYSVSREKKESFPLTVTSAQKNPTAFYLCASSRGPGQGIPGELFFGEGSRLTVL.

This chain links TRBV9 with TRBJ2-7, with D maybe TRBD1 (6 bases). CDR3 length: 15 amino acids. Per the germline V gene, CDR1 is SGDLS and CDR2 is YYNGEE. V was clipped by 3 bases and J by 0 bases, with 13 bases between them. The CDR3 coding sequence is TGTGCCAGCAGCGCAGACTGGGGGCGCTCCTACGAGCAGTACTTC. Protein product: CASSADWGRSYEQYF.

V usage is TRBV4-2 and J usage is TRBJ1-1, with D tentatively TRBD1 (6 bases). The CDR3 contains 15 residues. Germline V gene data show CDR1 as LGHNA and CDR2 as YNFKEQ. The ends were cut back, 0 bases at V and 1 base at J, with 9 bases in the middle. The CDR3 loop reads CASSQETGTNTEAFF. As DNA, the CDR3 is TGTGCCAGCAGCCAAGAGACAGGTACGAACACTGAAGCTTTCTTT.

The chain has TRBV10-3 and TRBJ2-7, with D maybe TRBD2 (6 bases). Germline lookup yields CDR1 ENHRY and CDR2 SYGVKD. V dropped 9 bases and J dropped 2 bases, with 17 bases sitting between them. The CDR3 runs to 14 residues. The CDR3 loop is CAISKGRGTYEQYF. In DNA, the CDR3 is TGTGCCATATCTAAAGGACGGGGGACCTACGAGCAGTACTTC.

The CDR3 reads CAWSVRGSAGGSGELFF. The CDR3 coding sequence is TGTGCCTGGAGTGTACGGGGATCGGCGGGAGGGTCCGGGGAGCTGTTTTTT. This chain uses TRBV30 with TRBJ2-2, with 9 bases that match TRBD2. The CDR3 has 17 residues. Germline V gene sequence: CDR1 GTSNPN, CDR2 SVGIG (reference sequence). Trimming at V came to 0 bases and at J to 6 bases, leaving 11 bases not matched to a gene.

The rearrangement uses TRBV5-1 and TRBJ2-3, with 7 bases fitting TRBD2. With 0 bases clipped from V and 11 bases from J, the junction kept 12 bases outside the gene matches. CDR3 size: 15 residues. Germline loops: CDR1 SGHRS, CDR2 YFSETQ. The CDR3 DNA reads TGCGCCAGCAGCTTGGCGGGGGGACCGCAGAGGGAGCAGTATTTT. Translated, it gives CASSLAGGPQREQYF.

This chain joins TRBV28 and TRBJ1-5; no firm D call. Germline V CDR1 and CDR2: MDHEN, SYDVKM. V lost 4 bases and J 11 bases, leaving 21 bases between the germline ends. The CDR3 totals 15 residues. CDR3 DNA: TGTGCCAGCAGTTCGTCTCGACGGGTACCTTTTGCCCAGCATTTT. The encoded protein is CASSSSRRVPFAQHF. Full variable domain (rest looked up from reference TRBV28 and TRBJ1-5): DVKVTQSSRYLVKRTGEKVFLECVQDMDHENMFWYRQDPGLGLRLIYFSYDVKMKEKGDIPEGYSVSREKKERFSLILESASTNQTSMYLCASSSSRRVPFAQHFGDGTRLSIL.

The rearrangement links TRBV10-3 to TRBJ2-7; 12 nucleotides line up with TRBD1. The trim removed 3 bases at V and 3 bases at J, leaving 15 bases unmatched. Germline V gene data show CDR1 as ENHRY and CDR2 as SYGVKD. The CDR3 is made up of 19 amino acids. The CDR3 DNA reads as TGTGCCATCAGTGATACCGGGACAGGGGGCGACCGCGCTTACTACGAGCAGTACTTC. Its translation is CAISDTGTGGDRAYYEQYF.

This clone appeared a single time. V usage is TRBV19 and J usage is TRBJ2-1, with TRBD2 matching over 8 bases. V lost 4 bases, J lost 4 bases, and 6 bases stayed unmatched. Germline V gives CDR1 LNHDA, CDR2 SQIVND (reference sequence). The CDR3 is 15 residues long. CDR3 DNA sequence: TGTGCCAGTAGTAACGGGGGGGTAAAATACAATGAGCAGTTCTTC. Translated, it gives CASSNGGVKYNEQFF. Full variable domain (missing parts from reference TRBV19 and TRBJ2-1): DGGITQSPKYLFRKEGQNVTLSCEQNLNHDAMYWYRQDPGQGLRLIYYSQIVNDFQKGDIAEGYSVSREKKESFPLTVTSAQKNPTAFYLCASSNGGVKYNEQFFGPGTRLTVL.

The rearrangement links TRBV7-9 to TRBJ1-2, with D maybe TRBD1 (6 bases). V was pared by 5 bases and J by 8 bases, with 24 bases between. The CDR3 consists of 16 residues. The V gene's germline CDR1 is SEHNR and CDR2 FQNEAQ (reference sequence). The CDR3, as DNA: TGTGCCAGCAGCCCCCCCCAGGGGTTTGGCTTGCAGGGCTACACCTTC. The encoded protein is CASSPPQGFGLQGYTF.

V and J are TRBV5-5 and TRBJ2-2; TRBD2 matches 7 bases. J lost 0 bases, V lost 1 base, and 3 bases had no gene match. CDR1 SGHKS and CDR2 YYEKEE come from the germline V gene (reference sequence). The CDR3 consists of 16 residues. Here the CDR3 DNA reads TGTGCCAGCAGCTTGCTAGCGGACGCGAACACCGGGGAGCTGTTTTTT. Its translation: CASSLLADANTGELFF.

On this clone: One end of the junction does not line up with germline, which may come from a read error. This sequence joins TRBV5-4 and TRBJ1-3, with D possibly TRBD1 on 5 matching bases. Germline CDR1 and CDR2: SGHNT and YYREEE (reference sequence). There are 16 residues in the CDR3. The CDR3: CASTLGPHNSGNTIYF. The DNA of the CDR3 is TGTGCCAGCACCTTGGGGCCCCACAACTCTGGAAACACCATATATTTT.

The CDR3 loop is CASREGTDSNQPQHF. In nucleotides, the CDR3 is TGTGCCAGCAGGGAGGGGACAGATAGCAATCAGCCCCAGCATTTT. V and J are TRBV2 and TRBJ1-5; TRBD1 aligns across 7 bases. The junction had 5 bases not matched to a gene; V was cut back by 6 bases and J by 0 bases. Germline V gene sequence: CDR1 SNHLY, CDR2 FYNNEI. This CDR3 comprises 15 residues.

The genes are TRBV7-9 and TRBJ2-7; D remains unclear. From germline, CDR1 is SEHNR and CDR2 FQNEAQ (reference sequence). CDR3 length equals 12 residues. V lost 7 bases and J 6 bases, leaving 13 bases between the germline ends. The CDR3 loop reads CASISRNGEQYF. The DNA of the CDR3 is TGTGCCAGCATCTCTAGAAATGGCGAGCAGTACTTC.

The chain links TRBV27 to TRBJ1-1; 9 bases fit TRBD1. Trimming cost V 5 bases and J 7 bases; bases outside gene matches: 2. Per the germline V gene, CDR1 is MNHEY and CDR2 is SMNVEV (reference sequence). This CDR3 is 12 amino acids long. CDR3 sequence reads: CASSVTGGEAFF. For the CDR3, the DNA is TGTGCCAGCAGTGTGACAGGGGGTGAAGCTTTCTTT.

The V call is TRBV5-1, the J call TRBJ2-7, with TRBD1 identical over 9 bases. CDR3 length equals 19 residues. Losses at the gene ends were 3 bases for V and 0 bases for J; bases not matched to a gene: 16. CDR1 and CDR2 (germline): SGHRS, YFSETQ. DNA of the CDR3: TGCGCCAGCAGCTCCCCGCCAGGACAGGGGCGCCTACTCTCCTACGAGCAGTACTTC. This codes for CASSSPPGQGRLLSYEQYF.

The chain joins TRBV5-6 to TRBJ2-3, with TRBD2 identical over 7 bases. The CDR3 is 17 amino acids. The ends lost 3 bases at V and 1 base at J; junction bases unmatched: 11. Looked up from germline, CDR1 is SGHDT and CDR2 is YYEEEE. As DNA, the CDR3 is TGTGCCAGCAGCTGGGGGTTCGGGGCGGGGGGCACAGATACGCAGTATTTT. Translating gives CASSWGFGAGGTDTQYF.

The sample holds one count of this clone. This chain connects TRBV7-6 to TRBJ1-4; the D is unclear. The CDR3 is made up of 13 amino acids. Germline CDR1 reads SGHVS; CDR2 reads FNYEAQ. The V and J ends lost 4 bases and 3 bases respectively, with 6 bases between them. As DNA, the CDR3 is TGTGCCAGCAGCTCGCGCGCTAATGAAAAACTGTTTTTT. Its translation is CASSSRANEKLFF.

In its sample, this clone ranks as medium-sized. The rearrangement links TRBV2 to TRBJ1-2; 7 positions match TRBD1. The V segment lost 9 bases and the J segment 2 bases; nucleotides outside the gene matches: 6. The germline V gene encodes CDR1 SNHLY and CDR2 FYNNEI. The CDR3 sequence is 13 residues long. In DNA, the CDR3 is TGTGCCAGAGAGGACAGGACAAACTATGGCTACACCTTC. It encodes CAREDRTNYGYTF.

V gene TRBV9 combines with J gene TRBJ2-1, with 8 bases fitting TRBD1. Germline V lookup: CDR1 SGDLS, CDR2 YYNGEE. With 3 bases clipped from V and 5 bases from J, the junction kept 7 bases outside the gene matches. This CDR3 spans 15 amino acids. The CDR3, as DNA: TGTGCCAGCAGCGGACGACAGGGGACGGACAATGAGCAGTTCTTC. Translating gives CASSGRQGTDNEQFF.

This chain joins TRBV23-1 and TRBJ1-1; a possible D gene is TRBD1 (5 bases). TRBV23-1 is identified as an open reading frame with a role that is uncertain. The CDR3 is 14 residues long. The V gene lost 6 bases and the J gene lost 10 bases, with 21 bases spanning the gap. As DNA, the CDR3 is TGCGCCAGCAGCAGAAATAGGGGTTTTCTAAGAGCTTTCTTT. Translating gives CASSRNRGFLRAFF.

This chain connects TRBV5-8 to TRBJ1-5; a possible D gene is TRBD1 (5 bases). This CDR3 contains 16 residues. V lost 0 bases, J lost 0 bases, and 10 bases lay in between. CDR1 SGHTS and CDR2 YDEGEE come from the germline V gene. The CDR3 here is CASSLARGYSNQPQHF. CDR3 DNA sequence: TGTGCCAGCAGCTTGGCTCGGGGGTATAGCAATCAGCCCCAGCATTTT.